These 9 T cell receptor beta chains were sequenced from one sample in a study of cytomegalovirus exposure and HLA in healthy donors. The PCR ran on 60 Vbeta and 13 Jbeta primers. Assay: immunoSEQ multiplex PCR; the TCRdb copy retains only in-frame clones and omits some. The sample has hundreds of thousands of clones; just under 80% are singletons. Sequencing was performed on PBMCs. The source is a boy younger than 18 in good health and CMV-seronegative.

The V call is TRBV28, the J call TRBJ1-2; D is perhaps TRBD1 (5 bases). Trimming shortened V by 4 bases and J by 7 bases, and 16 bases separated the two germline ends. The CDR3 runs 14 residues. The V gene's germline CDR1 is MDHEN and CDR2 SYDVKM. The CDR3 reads CASSSSNPGGGYTF. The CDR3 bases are TGTGCCAGCAGTTCCTCCAACCCCGGGGGTGGCTACACCTTC.

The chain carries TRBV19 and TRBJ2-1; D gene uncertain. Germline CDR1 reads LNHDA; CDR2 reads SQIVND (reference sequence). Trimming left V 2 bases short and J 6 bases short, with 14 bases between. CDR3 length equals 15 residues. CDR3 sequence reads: CASSIRHQEANEQFF. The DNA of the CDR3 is TGTGCCAGTAGTATACGTCATCAGGAAGCCAATGAGCAGTTCTTC.

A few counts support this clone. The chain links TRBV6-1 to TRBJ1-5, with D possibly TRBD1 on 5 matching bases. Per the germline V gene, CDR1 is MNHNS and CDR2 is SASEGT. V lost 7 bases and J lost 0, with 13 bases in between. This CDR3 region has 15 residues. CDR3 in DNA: TGTGCCAGCAACCCGGGACTTTATAGCAATCAGCCCCAGCATTTT. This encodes CASNPGLYSNQPQHF.

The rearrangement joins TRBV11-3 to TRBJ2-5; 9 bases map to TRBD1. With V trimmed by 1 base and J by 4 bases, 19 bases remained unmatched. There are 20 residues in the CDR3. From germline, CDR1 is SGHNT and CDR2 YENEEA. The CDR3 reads CASSLGIIVSEQGAVETQYF. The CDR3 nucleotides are TGTGCCAGCAGCTTAGGCATTATTGTTTCGGAACAGGGGGCCGTAGAGACCCAGTACTTC.

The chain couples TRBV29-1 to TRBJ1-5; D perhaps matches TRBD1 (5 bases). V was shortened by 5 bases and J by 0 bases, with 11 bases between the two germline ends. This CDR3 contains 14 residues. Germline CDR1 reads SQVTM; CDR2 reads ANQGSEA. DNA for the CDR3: TGCAGCGTTAGTGGACACAATAGCAATCAGCCCCAGCATTTT. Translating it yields CSVSGHNSNQPQHF.

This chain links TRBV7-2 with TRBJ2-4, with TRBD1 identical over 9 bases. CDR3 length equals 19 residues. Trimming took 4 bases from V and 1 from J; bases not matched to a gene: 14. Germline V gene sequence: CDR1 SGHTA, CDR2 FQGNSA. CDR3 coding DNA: TGTGCCAGCAGCTCCCACCTTATACAGGGGGCTGGGGCCAAAAACATTCAGTACTTC. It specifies CASSSHLIQGAGAKNIQYF.

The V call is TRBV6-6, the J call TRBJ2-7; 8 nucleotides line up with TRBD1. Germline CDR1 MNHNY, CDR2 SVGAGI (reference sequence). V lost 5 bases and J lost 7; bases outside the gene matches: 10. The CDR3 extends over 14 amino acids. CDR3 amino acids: CASSTPGQASEQYF. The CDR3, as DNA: TGTGCCAGCAGTACCCCGGGACAGGCCTCAGAGCAGTACTTC.

The DNA for the CDR3 is TGTGCCAGCACCACCACGGGAGGGACAGTCTATGGCTACACCTTC. Its protein product is CASTTTGGTVYGYTF. The gene calls are TRBV5-4 and TRBJ1-2; 7 nucleotides match TRBD1. CDR3 length: 15 residues. V shed 6 bases, J shed 4 bases, and the junction held 12 bases outside the gene matches. The V gene's germline CDR1 is SGHNT and CDR2 YYREEE (reference sequence).

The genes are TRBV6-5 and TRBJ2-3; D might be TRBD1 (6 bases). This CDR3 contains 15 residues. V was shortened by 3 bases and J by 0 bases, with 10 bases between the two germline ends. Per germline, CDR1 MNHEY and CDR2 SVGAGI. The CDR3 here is CASSYRTASTDTQYF. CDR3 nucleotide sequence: TGTGCCAGCAGTTATCGGACAGCTAGCACAGATACGCAGTATTTT.